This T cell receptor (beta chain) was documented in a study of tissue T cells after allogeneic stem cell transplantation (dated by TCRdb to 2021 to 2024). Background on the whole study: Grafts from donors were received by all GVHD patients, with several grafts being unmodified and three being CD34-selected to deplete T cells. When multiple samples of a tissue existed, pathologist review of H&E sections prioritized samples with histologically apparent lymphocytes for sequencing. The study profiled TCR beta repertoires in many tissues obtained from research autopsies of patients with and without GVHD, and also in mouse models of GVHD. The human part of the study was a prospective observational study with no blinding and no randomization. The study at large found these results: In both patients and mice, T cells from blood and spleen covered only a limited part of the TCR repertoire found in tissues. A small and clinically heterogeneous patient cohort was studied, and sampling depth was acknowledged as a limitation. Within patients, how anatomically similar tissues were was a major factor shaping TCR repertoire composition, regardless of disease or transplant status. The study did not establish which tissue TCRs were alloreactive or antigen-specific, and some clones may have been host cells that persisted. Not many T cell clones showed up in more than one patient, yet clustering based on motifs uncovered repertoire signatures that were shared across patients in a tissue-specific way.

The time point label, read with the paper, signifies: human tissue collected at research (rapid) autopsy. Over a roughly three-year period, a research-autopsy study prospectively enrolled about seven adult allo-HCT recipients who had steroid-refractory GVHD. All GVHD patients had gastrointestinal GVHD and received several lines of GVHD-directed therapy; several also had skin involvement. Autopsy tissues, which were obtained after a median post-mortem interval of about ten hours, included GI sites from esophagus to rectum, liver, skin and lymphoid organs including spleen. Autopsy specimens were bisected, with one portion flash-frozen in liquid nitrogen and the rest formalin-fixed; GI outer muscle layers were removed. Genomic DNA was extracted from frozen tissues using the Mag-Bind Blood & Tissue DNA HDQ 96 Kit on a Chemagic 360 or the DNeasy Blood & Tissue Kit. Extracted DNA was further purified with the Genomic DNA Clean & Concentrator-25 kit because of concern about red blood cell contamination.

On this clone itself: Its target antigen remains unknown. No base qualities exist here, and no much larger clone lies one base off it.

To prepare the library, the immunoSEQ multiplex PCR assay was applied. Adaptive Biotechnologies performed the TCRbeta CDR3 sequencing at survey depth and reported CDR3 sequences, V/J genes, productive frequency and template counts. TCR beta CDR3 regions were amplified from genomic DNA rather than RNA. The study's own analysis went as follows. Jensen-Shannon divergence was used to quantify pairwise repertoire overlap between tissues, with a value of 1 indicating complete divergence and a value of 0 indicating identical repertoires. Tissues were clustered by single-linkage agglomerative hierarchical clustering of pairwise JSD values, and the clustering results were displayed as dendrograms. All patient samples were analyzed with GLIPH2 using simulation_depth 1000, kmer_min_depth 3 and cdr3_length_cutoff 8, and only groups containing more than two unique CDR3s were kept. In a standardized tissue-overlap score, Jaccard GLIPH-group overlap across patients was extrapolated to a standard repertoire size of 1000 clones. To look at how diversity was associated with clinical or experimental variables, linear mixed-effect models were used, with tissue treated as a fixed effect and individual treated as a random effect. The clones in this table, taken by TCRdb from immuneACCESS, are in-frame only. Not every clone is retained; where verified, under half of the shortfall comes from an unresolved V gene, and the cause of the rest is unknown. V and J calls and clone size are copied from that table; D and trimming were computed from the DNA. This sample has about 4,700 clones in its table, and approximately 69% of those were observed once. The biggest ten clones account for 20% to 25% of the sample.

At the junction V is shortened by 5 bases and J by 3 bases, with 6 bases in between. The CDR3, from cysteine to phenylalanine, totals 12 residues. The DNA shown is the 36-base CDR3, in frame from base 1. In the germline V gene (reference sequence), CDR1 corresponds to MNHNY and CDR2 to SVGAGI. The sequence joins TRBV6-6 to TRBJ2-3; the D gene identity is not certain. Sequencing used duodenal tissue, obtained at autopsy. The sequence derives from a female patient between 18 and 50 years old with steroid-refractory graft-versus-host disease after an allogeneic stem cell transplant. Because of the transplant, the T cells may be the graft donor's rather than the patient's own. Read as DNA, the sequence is TGTGCCAGCAGTATACCAACAGATACGCAGTATTTT. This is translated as CASSIPTDTQYF.